Each of the 11 T cell receptor beta chains below was sequenced from the same sample in a study of T cell clonality in common variable immunodeficiency (dated by TCRdb to about 2015). Preparation of the library involved the immunoSEQ multiplex PCR assay. TCRdb limited this immuneACCESS table to in-frame rearrangements with V and J called. A share of clones is missing; checked studies link under half to unresolved V genes, and the rest is unexplained. The sample records over 35,000 clones, none occurring a single time. Of the sample, about 0.68% is held by the ten largest clones. Sequenced material: peripheral blood mononuclear cells. Every receptor here comes from a person aged 18 to 75 in good health.

This clone was counted many times. The read ends 3 residues before the CDR3 terminus; that terminus is restored from the germline J gene. This chain joins TRBV23-1 and TRBJ1-6; TRBD1 matches 7 bases. TRBV23-1 is an ORF, and what it does is uncertain. The length of the CDR3 is 15 residues. V gave up 5 bases and J gave up 7 bases; unmatched junction bases: 8. The CDR3: CASSKDRACNSPLHF. CDR3 DNA, as far as it was read: TGCGCCAGCAGTAAAGACAGGGCGTGCAATTCACCC.

In this sample, this clone turned up a few times. The read falls 3 residues short of the CDR3 end, and the missing part is taken from the germline J gene. Other DNA sequences in the sample encode the same CDR3. The chain carries TRBV18 and TRBJ2-1, with D possibly matching TRBD2 (6 bases). The CDR3 covers 16 residues. CDR1 is KGHSH and CDR2 is LQKENI in the germline V gene. Trimming stripped 6 bases from V and 4 bases from J, with 19 bases between. The CDR3 loop reads CASSPPDTSGYNEQFF. The sequenced part of the CDR3 DNA is TGTGCCAGCTCCCCCCCGGACACGAGCGGGTACAATGAG.

This clone has a count of ten or more. The read stops 3 residues short of the end of the CDR3; the missing end is completed from the germline J gene. The rearrangement links TRBV30 to TRBJ1-3; D uncertain. This CDR3 contains 15 residues. Per germline, CDR1 GTSNPN and CDR2 SVGIG (reference sequence). Trimming left V 3 bases short and J 0 bases short, with 12 bases between. CDR3 bases read: TGTGCCTGGAGGCCGACATTCGCCTCTGGAAACACC. Amino acid sequence: CAWRPTFASGNT. The CDR3 in full is CAWRPTFASGNTIYF.

In its sample, this clone was seen a few times. With the read ending 3 residues before the CDR3 end, the germline J gene is used to fill in that end. Other DNA sequences in the same sample also yield this CDR3. This chain links TRBV18 with TRBJ2-3, with 9 bases aligning to TRBD2. The V gene's germline CDR1 is KGHSH and CDR2 LQKENI. After removal of 6 bases from V and 3 bases from J, the junction contained 16 bases not matched to a gene. This CDR3 is built from 18 residues. Incomplete CDR3 DNA: TGTGCCAGCTCCCCGCCGGGTCTTCTAGCGGGGAGGACAGATACG. This encodes CASSPPGLLAGRTDT. In full, the CDR3 reads CASSPPGLLAGRTDTQYF.

There are many counts of this clone. The read stops 3 residues short of the end of the CDR3; the missing end is completed from the germline J gene. V and J are TRBV18 and TRBJ2-5, with 9 bases that match TRBD2. In germline, CDR1 is KGHSH, CDR2 LQKENI. V lost 5 bases to trimming and J lost 0 bases; unmatched junction nucleotides: 10. This CDR3 is built from 17 residues. The covered CDR3 bases are TGTGCCAGCTCATGGCGGGAGGGCTCCCCCTACCAAGAGACC. Translating gives CASSWREGSPYQET. The full-length CDR3 reads as CASSWREGSPYQETQYF. Full variable domain (remainder filled in from reference TRBV18 and TRBJ2-5): NAGVMQNPRHLVRRRGQEARLRCSPMKGHSHVYWYRQLPEEGLKFMVYLQKENIIDESGMPKERFSAEFPKEGPSILRIQQVVRGDSAAYFCASSWREGSPYQETQYFGPGTRLLVL.

Ten or more counts support this clone. The read halts 3 residues ahead of the CDR3 end, with the missing end drawn from the germline J gene. The V gene is TRBV15, the J gene TRBJ2-7, with 11 bases identical to TRBD2. J lost 3 bases, V lost 1 base, and 5 bases had no gene match. The germline V gene has CDR1 LNHNV and CDR2 YYDKDF (reference sequence). CDR3 size: 16 residues. CDR3 bases read: TGTGCCACCAGCAGAGGACTAGCGGGACGAGGCTACGAG. Protein: CATSRGLAGRGYE. The entire CDR3 is CATSRGLAGRGYEQYF.

This clone was counted at least ten times. The CDR3 is CASSLDGFYEQYF. The sequenced part of the CDR3 DNA is TGCGCCAGCAGCTTGGATGGCTTCTACGAG. The V and J genes are TRBV5-1 and TRBJ2-7; D is unresolved. The read falls 3 residues short of the CDR3 end, and the missing part is taken from the germline J gene. V lost 0 bases and J 3 bases, leaving 7 bases between the germline ends. In germline, CDR1 is SGHRS, CDR2 YFSETQ. The CDR3 loop spans 13 amino acids.

In its sample, this clone was seen many times. The CDR3 end lies 3 residues beyond the end of the read and is filled in from the germline J gene. The genes are TRBV7-9 and TRBJ2-7; D is possibly TRBD1 (5 bases). Between the trimmed V and J ends, which lost 4 bases and 5 bases, there was a span of 12 bases. CDR3 size: 13 residues. The germline CDR1 and CDR2 sequences are SEHNR and FQNEAQ (reference sequence). CDR3 amino acids: CASSSRIGDEQYF. CDR3 DNA, as far as it was read: TGTGCCAGCAGCTCTCGTATAGGGGACGAG.

This clone was picked up many times. The read gets to within 3 residues of the CDR3 end, and the germline J gene fills in the rest. The V gene is TRBV6-2 or TRBV6-3, the J gene TRBJ1-2, with D maybe TRBD1 (5 bases). In germline, CDR1 is MNHEY, CDR2 SVGEGT. The CDR3 has 13 residues. V shed 7 bases and J shed 3 bases, with 12 bases lying between them. CDR3 DNA, as far as it was read: TGTGCCAGCACCGGGGGACGGTACTATGGC. Translation: CASTGGRYYG. The full-length CDR3 reads as CASTGGRYYGYTF.

This clone was observed at least ten times. The read ends 3 residues before the CDR3 terminus; that terminus is restored from the germline J gene. The chain joins TRBV19 to TRBJ2-1, with TRBD1 matching 8 bases. This CDR3 has 18 amino acids. Trimming at V came to 5 bases and at J to 7 bases, leaving 19 bases not matched to a gene. Germline CDR1 and CDR2: LNHDA and SQIVND (reference sequence). CDR3 DNA, as far as it was read: TGTGCCAGTAGTGAATCAGGGACAGGTTATTGGGGTGGTAATGAG. Encoded protein: CASSESGTGYWGGNE. From start to end, the CDR3 is CASSESGTGYWGGNEQFF. Drawing the rest from reference TRBV19 and TRBJ2-1, the complete variable domain is DGGITQSPKYLFRKEGQNVTLSCEQNLNHDAMYWYRQDPGQGLRLIYYSQIVNDFQKGDIAEGYSVSREKKESFPLTVTSAQKNPTAFYLCASSESGTGYWGGNEQFFGPGTRLTVL.

This clone has at least ten counts. The read halts 3 residues ahead of the CDR3 end, with the missing end drawn from the germline J gene. This chain links TRBV28 with TRBJ2-7; TRBD2 aligns across 7 bases. The CDR3 has 14 amino acids. V shed 5 bases, J shed 1 base, and the junction held 5 bases outside the gene matches. CDR1 and CDR2 (germline): MDHEN, SYDVKM. CDR3 region: CASSQRLASYEQYF. Incomplete CDR3 DNA: TGTGCCAGCAGTCAAAGACTAGCATCCTACGAG.